The 5 T cell receptor beta chains presented below share a single source sample, sequenced in a study of T cells expressing NK-cell markers. One entry per CDR3 protein, without DNA, is what TCRdb gives after re-calling the 5' RACE reads. This sample contains 550,000 to 600,000 distinct CDR3 sequences. The sequencing input was blood T cells: a sorted CD56 or NKG2C T cell subset, CD4+ or CD8+ T cells, or bulk PBMC T cells (not recorded which). These receptors were obtained from a man aged 18 to 29 in good health.

The CDR3 protein is CASSPRIGSGRPTNTGELFF. The rearrangement uses TRBV6-2 or TRBV6-3 and TRBJ2-2; TCRdb calls TRBD2, which cannot be checked without DNA. Germline CDR1 is MNHEY and CDR2 is SVGEGT. The CDR3 length is 20 residues.

The chain uses TRBV20-1 and TRBJ2-4; checking the TCRdb D call of TRBD1 is not possible without DNA. The CDR3 extends over 18 amino acids. The V gene's germline CDR1 is DFQATT and CDR2 SNEGSKA (reference sequence). This chain's CDR3 is CSARDERTGGLAKNIQYF.

This chain connects TRBV5-5 to TRBJ1-6; TCRdb names TRBD1, which stays unverified in the absence of DNA. This CDR3 is built from 18 residues. Germline V gene sequence: CDR1 SGHKS, CDR2 YYEKEE (reference sequence). The CDR3 spells CASSLPDRDSSYNSPLHF.

The V and J genes are TRBV28 and TRBJ1-5. The germline V gene encodes CDR1 MDHEN and CDR2 SYDVKM. The CDR3 extends over 12 amino acids. The CDR3 is CASSGLREPQHF.

The rearrangement joins TRBV4-3 to TRBJ2-1; no DNA is available, so the TRBD2 call from TCRdb remains unchecked. Germline assignment: CDR1 LGHNA and CDR2 YSLEER. The CDR3 has 15 residues. The CDR3 here is CASSQVPSGGREQFF.